The 4 T cell receptor beta chains below all came from one sample that was sequenced in a study of chemoradiotherapy in HPV16-positive cancers. Only in-frame clones appear in the TCRdb table, and some are missing; sequencing was by immunoSEQ multiplex PCR. The sample has about 10,000 clones; more than 75% are singletons. Sequences were derived from blood, sampled from a patient who underwent chemoradiotherapy. These receptors were taken from a human donor with HPV-associated anogenital cancer.

The CDR3 loop reads CASSLVNSGGPYNEQFF. CDR3 bases: TGTGCCAGCAGCTTAGTAAATAGCGGGGGACCCTACAATGAGCAGTTCTTC. The chain is built from TRBV11-1 and TRBJ2-1; 9 nucleotides align to TRBD2. The ends lost 1 base at V and 2 bases at J; junction bases unmatched: 6. CDR3 length: 17 amino acids. CDR1 and CDR2 (germline): SGHAT, FQDESV (reference sequence).

The chain carries TRBV6-5 and TRBJ2-7; D remains ambiguous. Between the trimmed V and J ends, which lost 0 bases and 4 bases, there was a span of 10 bases. Germline assignment: CDR1 MNHEY and CDR2 SVGAGI. This CDR3 is 14 amino acids long. The CDR3 loop reads CASSYSMDVYEQYF. In DNA form, the CDR3 reads TGTGCCAGCAGTTACTCCATGGACGTTTACGAGCAGTACTTC.

This clone was seen once. The J gene is TRBJ1-1, the V gene TRBV5-5, with D unclear. Deletions cut 3 bases from V and 0 bases from J, with 9 bases between. Germline V CDR1 and CDR2: SGHKS, YYEKEE (reference sequence). This CDR3 is built from 14 residues. CDR3 bases: TGTGCCAGCAGCTCGGTGGGCTTGAACACTGAAGCTTTCTTT. It yields the protein CASSSVGLNTEAFF.

This chain connects TRBV7-7 to TRBJ2-5; 9 bases match TRBD2. CDR3 length equals 15 residues. Trimming took 5 bases from V and 5 from J; bases not matched to a gene: 9. CDR1 and CDR2 (germline): SSHAT, FNYEAQ (reference sequence). The CDR3 is CASSQAAGGLETQYF. The CDR3 DNA is TGTGCCAGCAGCCAGGCAGCGGGGGGATTGGAGACCCAGTACTTC.